Detailed here is one TCR beta chain. The antigen is not known. Germline V gene sequence: CDR1 LNHNV, CDR2 YYDKDF (reference sequence). This CDR3 contains 15 residues. With V trimmed by 3 bases and J by 2 bases, 4 bases remained unmatched. The data were obtained in a study of T cell repertoires in cytomegalovirus infection. Study at large: HLA-B-restricted CMV epitopes that are well studied were used alongside recently identified HLA-C-restricted ones. Matching HLA type, along with CMV infection, was indicated by public TCR beta signatures. Study results and limitations: The study found HLA-C-restricted CMV-specific TCR beta clonotypes dominating the ex vivo response. Based on cumulative public TCR beta family frequency, carriers of CMV plus the relevant HLA were identified.

TCRdb re-called the reads through MiXCR, storing one row per CDR3 protein. Of tens of thousands of distinct CDR3 sequences listed, approximately 20% are singletons. The sequence derives from a human donor in good health (CMV status not recorded). Some clones in this sample may be carry-over from other donors' samples. The material was CD8+ T cells from cultured PBMCs, obtained from culture after CMV antigen stimulation. The rearrangement uses TRBV15 and TRBJ1-3; 7 positions match TRBD1. CDR3 bases: TGTGCCACCAGCAGCCTTGACAGGGCTGGAAACACCATATATTTT. This translates into CATSSLDRAGNTIYF.